The sample holds one count of the clone carrying this T cell receptor beta chain. Germline V CDR1 and CDR2: SEHNR, FQNEAQ (reference sequence). V lost 5 bases to trimming and J lost 6 bases; unmatched junction nucleotides: 13. The CDR3 is 17 residues long. The source of the sample is a study of T cell changes during pregnancy in multiple sclerosis. The assay was immunoSEQ multiplex PCR, and TCRdb's table has in-frame clones only and misses some. The data hold approximately 38,000 clones, with around 90% observed a single time. The chain combines TRBV7-9 with TRBJ2-2, with 9 bases aligning to TRBD2. Source: CD8+ T cells from peripheral blood mononuclear cells, taken in the third trimester of pregnancy. This sequence was found in a female donor with multiple sclerosis, enrolled in a pregnancy study. CDR3 DNA sequence: TGTGCCAGCAGCCAGAATGCTGGCGGGAGGGCCCCCGGGGAGCTGTTTTTT. Its translation is CASSQNAGGRAPGELFF.